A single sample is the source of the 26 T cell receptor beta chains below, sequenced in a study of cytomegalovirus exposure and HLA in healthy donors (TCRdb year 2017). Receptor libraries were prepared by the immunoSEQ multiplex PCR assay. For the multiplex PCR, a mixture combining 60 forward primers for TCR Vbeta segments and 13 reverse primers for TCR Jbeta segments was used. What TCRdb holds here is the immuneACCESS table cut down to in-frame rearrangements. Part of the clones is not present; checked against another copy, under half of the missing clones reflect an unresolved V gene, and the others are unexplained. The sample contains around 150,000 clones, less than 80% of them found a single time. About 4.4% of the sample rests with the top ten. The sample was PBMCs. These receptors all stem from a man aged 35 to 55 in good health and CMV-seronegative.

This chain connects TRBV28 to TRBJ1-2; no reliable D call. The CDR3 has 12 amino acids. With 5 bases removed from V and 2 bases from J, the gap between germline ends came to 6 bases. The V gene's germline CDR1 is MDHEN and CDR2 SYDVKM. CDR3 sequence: CASSELNYGYTF. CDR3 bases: TGTGCCAGCAGTGAACTCAACTATGGCTACACCTTC.

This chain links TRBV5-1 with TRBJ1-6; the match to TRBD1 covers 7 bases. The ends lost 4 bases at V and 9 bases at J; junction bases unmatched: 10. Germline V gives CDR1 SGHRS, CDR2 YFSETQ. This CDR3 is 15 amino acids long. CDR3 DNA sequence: TGCGCCAGCAGCCACGAGGACAGGAGAAGTTCACCCCTCCACTTT. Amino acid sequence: CASSHEDRRSSPLHF.

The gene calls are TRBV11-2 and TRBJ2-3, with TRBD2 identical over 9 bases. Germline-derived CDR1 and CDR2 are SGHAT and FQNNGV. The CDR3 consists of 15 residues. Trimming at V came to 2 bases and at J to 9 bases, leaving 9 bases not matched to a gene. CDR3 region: CASSLLAGLPRTQYF. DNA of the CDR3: TGTGCCAGCAGCTTACTAGCGGGGCTGCCGAGGACGCAGTATTTT.

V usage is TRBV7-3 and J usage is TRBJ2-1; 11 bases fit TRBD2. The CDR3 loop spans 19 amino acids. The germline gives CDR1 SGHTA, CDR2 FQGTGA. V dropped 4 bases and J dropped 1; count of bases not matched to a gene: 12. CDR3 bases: TGTGCCAGCAGCTCGCCCCTAGCGGGGGGTCTAGAGTCCTACAATGAGCAGTTCTTC. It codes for CASSSPLAGGLESYNEQFF.

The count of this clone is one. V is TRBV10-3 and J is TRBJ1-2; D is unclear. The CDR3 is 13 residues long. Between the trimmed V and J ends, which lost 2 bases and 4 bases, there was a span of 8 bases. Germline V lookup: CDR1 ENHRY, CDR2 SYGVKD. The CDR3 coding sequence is TGTGCCATCAGTGAGCGGGAAATCTATGGCTACACCTTC. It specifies CAISEREIYGYTF.

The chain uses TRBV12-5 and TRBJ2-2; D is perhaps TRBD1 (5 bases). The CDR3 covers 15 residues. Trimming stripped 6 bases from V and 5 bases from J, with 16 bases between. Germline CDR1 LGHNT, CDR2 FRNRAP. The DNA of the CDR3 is TGTGCTAGTGGCCGTGGTATAACAGGAACCGGGGAGCTGTTTTTT. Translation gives CASGRGITGTGELFF.

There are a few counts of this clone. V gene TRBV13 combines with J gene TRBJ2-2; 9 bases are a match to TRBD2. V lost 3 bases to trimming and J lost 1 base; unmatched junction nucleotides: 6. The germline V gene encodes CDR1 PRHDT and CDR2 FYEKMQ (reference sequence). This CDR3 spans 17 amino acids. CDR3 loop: CASSLSLAGRNTGELFF. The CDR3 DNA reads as TGTGCCAGCAGCTTGAGTCTAGCGGGGAGGAACACCGGGGAGCTGTTTTTT.

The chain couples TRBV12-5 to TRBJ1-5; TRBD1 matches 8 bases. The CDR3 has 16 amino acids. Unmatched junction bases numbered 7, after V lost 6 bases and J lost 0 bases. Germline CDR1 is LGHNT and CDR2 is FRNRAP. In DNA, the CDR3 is TGTGCTAGTGGCCTGGGACAGGACCTTAGCAATCAGCCCCAGCATTTT. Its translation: CASGLGQDLSNQPQHF.

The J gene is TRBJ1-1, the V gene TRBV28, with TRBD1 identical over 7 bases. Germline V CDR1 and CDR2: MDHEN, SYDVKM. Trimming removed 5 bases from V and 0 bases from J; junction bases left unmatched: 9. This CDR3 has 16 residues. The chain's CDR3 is CASSVNRGNMNTEAFF. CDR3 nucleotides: TGTGCCAGCAGTGTCAACAGGGGAAACATGAACACTGAAGCTTTCTTT.

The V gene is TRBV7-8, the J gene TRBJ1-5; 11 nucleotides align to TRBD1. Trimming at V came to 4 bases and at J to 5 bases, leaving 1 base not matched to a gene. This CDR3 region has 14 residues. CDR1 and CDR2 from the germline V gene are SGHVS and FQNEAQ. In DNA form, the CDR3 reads TGTGCCAGCAGCTCGGGACAGGGGGATCAGCCCCAGCATTTT. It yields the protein CASSSGQGDQPQHF. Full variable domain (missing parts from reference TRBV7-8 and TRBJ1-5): GAGVSQSPRYKVAKRGQDVALRCDPISGHVSLFWYQQALGQGPEFLTYFQNEAQLDKSGLPSDRFFAERPEGSVSTLKIQRTQQEDSAVYLCASSSGQGDQPQHFGDGTRLSIL.

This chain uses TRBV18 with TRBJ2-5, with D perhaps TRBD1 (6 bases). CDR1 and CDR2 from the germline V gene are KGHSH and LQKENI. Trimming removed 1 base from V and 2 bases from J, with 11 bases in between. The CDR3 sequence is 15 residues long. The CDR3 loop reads CASSPLRGRQETQYF. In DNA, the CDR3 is TGTGCCAGCTCACCACTCAGGGGTCGACAAGAGACCCAGTACTTC.

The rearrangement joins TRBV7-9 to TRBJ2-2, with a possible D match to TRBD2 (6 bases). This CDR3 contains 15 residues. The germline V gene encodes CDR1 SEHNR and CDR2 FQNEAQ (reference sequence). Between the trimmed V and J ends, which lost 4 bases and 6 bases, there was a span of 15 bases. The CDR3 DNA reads TGTGCCAGCAGCTCCCTCAGGGAGGTGGCCGGGGAGCTGTTTTTT. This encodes CASSSLREVAGELFF.

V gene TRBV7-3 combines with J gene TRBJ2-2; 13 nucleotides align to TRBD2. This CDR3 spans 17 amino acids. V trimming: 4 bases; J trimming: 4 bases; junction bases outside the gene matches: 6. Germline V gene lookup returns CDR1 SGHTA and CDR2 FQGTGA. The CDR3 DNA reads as TGTGCCAGCAGCTCGACTAGCGGGGGGACCTTCACCGGGGAGCTGTTTTTT. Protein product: CASSSTSGGTFTGELFF. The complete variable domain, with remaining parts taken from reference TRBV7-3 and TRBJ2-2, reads GAGVSQTPSNKVTEKGKYVELRCDPISGHTALYWYRQSLGQGPEFLIYFQGTGAADDSGLPNDRFFAVRPEGSVSTLKIQRTERGDSAVYLCASSSTSGGTFTGELFFGEGSRLTVL.

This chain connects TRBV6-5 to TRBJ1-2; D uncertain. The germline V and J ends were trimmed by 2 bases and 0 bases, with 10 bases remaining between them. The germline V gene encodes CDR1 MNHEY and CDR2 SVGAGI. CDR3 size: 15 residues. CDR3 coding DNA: TGTGCCAGCAGTTACCCCACGGAGACTAACTATGGCTACACCTTC. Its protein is CASSYPTETNYGYTF.

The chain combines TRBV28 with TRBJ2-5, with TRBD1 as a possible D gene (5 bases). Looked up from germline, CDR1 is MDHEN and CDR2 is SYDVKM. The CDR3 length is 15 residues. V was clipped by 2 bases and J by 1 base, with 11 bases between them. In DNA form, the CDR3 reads TGTGCCAGCAGTTTAAAGGGGTTGGGCCAAGAGACCCAGTACTTC. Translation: CASSLKGLGQETQYF.

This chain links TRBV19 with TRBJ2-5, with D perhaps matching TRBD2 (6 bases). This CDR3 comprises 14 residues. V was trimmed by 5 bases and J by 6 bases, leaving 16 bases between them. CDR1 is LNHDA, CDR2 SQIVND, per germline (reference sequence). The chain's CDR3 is CASSASVGKKTQYF. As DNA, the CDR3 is TGTGCCAGTAGTGCTAGCGTAGGGAAAAAGACCCAGTACTTC.

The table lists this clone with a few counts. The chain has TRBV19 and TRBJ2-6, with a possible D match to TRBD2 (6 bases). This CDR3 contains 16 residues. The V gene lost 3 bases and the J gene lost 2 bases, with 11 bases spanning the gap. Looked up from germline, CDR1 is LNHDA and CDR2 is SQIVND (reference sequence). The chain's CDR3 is CASSMWGGAGANVLTF. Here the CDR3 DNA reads TGTGCCAGTAGTATGTGGGGAGGTGCTGGGGCCAACGTCCTGACTTTC.

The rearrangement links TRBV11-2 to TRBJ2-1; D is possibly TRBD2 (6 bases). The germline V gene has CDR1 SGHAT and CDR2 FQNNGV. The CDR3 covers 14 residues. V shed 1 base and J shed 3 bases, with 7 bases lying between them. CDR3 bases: TGTGCCAGCAGCTTAGTGGGGGGCTACAATGAGCAGTTCTTC. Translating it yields CASSLVGGYNEQFF.

CDR3 DNA sequence: TGTGCCAGCAGTGATGACGTGACAGCCATGAACACTGAAGCTTTCTTT. Translating gives CASSDDVTAMNTEAFF. The rearrangement joins TRBV2 to TRBJ1-1; maybe TRBD1 (5 bases). The ends were cut back, 3 bases at V and 0 bases at J, with 14 bases in the middle. There are 16 residues in the CDR3. From germline, CDR1 is SNHLY and CDR2 FYNNEI.

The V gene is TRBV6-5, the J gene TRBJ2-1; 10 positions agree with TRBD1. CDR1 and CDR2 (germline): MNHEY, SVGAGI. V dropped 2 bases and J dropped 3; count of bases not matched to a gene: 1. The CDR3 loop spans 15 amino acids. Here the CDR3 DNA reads TGTGCCAGCAGTTACCGGGACAGGGGCTACAATGAGCAGTTCTTC. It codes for CASSYRDRGYNEQFF.

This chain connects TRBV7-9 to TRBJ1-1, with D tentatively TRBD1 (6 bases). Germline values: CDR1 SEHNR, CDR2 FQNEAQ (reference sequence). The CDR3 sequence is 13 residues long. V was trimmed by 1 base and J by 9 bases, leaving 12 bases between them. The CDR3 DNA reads TGTGCCAGCAGCTTAGAACAGGGAGATAAAGCTTTCTTT. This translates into CASSLEQGDKAFF.

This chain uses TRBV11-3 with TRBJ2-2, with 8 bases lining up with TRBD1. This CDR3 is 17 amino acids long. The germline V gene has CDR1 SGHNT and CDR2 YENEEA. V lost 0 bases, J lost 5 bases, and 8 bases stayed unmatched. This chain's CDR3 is CASSLDSQGAKTGELFF. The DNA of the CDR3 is TGTGCCAGCAGCTTAGATTCTCAGGGGGCAAAGACCGGGGAGCTGTTTTTT.

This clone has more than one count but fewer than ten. In nucleotides, the CDR3 is TGTGCCAGCAGTTCAGGGGGCTCTGGGGCCAACGTCCTGACTTTC. It yields the protein CASSSGGSGANVLTF. The gene calls are TRBV6-4 and TRBJ2-6; 7 bases are a match to TRBD1. The germline CDR1 and CDR2 sequences are MRHNA and SNTAGT. Trimming took 5 bases from V and 0 from J; bases not matched to a gene: 1. CDR3 length: 15 amino acids.

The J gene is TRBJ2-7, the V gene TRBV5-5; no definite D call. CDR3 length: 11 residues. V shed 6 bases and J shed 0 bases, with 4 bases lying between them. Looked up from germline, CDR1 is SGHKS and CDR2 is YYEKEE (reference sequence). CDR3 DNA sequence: TGTGCCAGCACACTCTCCTACGAGCAGTACTTC. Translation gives CASTLSYEQYF.

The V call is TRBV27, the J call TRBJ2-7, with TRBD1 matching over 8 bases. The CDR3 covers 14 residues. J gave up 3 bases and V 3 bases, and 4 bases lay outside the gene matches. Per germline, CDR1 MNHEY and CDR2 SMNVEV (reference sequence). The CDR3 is CASSFYGQGYEQYF. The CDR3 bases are TGTGCCAGCAGTTTCTACGGACAGGGCTACGAGCAGTACTTC.

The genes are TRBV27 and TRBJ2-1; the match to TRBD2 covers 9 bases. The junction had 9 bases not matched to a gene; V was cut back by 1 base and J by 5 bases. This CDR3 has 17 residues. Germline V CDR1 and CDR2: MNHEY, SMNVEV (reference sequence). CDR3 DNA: TGTGCCAGCAGTTTATGGCGGGGGGGCGGAGGTAACAATGAGCAGTTCTTC. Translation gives CASSLWRGGGGNNEQFF.